This entry is about one TCR beta chain. This record belongs to a study of beta chain features in type 1 diabetes. The investigators reverse transcribed all of the isolated RNA, so they sequenced expressed TCRB transcripts. Data came from immunoSEQ multiplex PCR; TCRdb stores just in-frame clones and leaves some out. Among around 180,000 clones, about 13% were seen once, and the ten largest hold around 0.63%. The CDR3 has 14 amino acids. Germline V gene sequence: CDR1 SGHDT, CDR2 YYEEEE. V was pared by 1 base and J by 5 bases, with 10 bases between. Sequencing was carried out using central memory CD4+ T cells from blood. The chain recombines TRBV5-6 with TRBJ2-1; weak D call: TRBD1 (6 bases). The clonotype comes from a woman aged 18-29 years in good health. The DNA of the CDR3 is TGTGCCAGCAGCTTGCAGGGGAACCACAATGAGCAGTTCTTC. Translating gives CASSLQGNHNEQFF.